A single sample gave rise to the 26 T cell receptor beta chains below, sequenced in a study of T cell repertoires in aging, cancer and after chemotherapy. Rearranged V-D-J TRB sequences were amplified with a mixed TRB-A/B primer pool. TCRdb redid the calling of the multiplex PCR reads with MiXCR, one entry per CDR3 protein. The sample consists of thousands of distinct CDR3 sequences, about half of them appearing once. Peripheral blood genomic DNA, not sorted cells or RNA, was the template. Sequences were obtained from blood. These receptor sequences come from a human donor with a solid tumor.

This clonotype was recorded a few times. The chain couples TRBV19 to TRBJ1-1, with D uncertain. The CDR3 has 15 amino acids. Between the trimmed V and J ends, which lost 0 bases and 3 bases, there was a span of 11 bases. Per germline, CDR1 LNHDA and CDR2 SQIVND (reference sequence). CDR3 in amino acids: CASSIETVRYTEAFF. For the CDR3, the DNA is TGTGCCAGTAGTATAGAGACGGTGAGGTACACTGAAGCTTTCTTT. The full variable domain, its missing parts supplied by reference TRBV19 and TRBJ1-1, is DGGITQSPKYLFRKEGQNVTLSCEQNLNHDAMYWYRQDPGQGLRLIYYSQIVNDFQKGDIAEGYSVSREKKESFPLTVTSAQKNPTAFYLCASSIETVRYTEAFFGQGTRLTVV.

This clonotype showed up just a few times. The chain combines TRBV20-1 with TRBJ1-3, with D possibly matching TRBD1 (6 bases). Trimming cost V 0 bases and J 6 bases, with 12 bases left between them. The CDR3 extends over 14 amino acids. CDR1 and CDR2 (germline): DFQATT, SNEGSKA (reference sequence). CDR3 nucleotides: TGCAGTGCTAGAGATCGCCAGGGGAAAAACACCATATATTTT. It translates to CSARDRQGKNTIYF.

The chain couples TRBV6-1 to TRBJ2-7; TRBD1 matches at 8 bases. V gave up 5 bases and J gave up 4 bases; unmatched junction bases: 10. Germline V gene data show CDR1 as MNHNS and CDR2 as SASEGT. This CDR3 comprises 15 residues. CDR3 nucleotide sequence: TGTGCCAGCAGTCCCCGCGACAGGGGACGTTACGAGCAGTACTTC. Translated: CASSPRDRGRYEQYF.

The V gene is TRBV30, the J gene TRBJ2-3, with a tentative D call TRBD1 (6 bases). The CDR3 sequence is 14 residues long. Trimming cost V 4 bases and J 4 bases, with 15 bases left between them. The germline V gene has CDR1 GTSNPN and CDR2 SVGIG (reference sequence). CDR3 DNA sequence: TGTGCCTGGACGACAGTGAGGGGGTCAGATACGCAGTATTTT. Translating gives CAWTTVRGSDTQYF.

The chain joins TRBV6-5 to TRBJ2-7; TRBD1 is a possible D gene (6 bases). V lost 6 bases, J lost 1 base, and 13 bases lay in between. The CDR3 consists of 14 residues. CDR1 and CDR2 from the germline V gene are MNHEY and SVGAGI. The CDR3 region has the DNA TGTGCCAGCAGCCTGAGTGACAGGTCCTACGAGCAGTACTTC. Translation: CASSLSDRSYEQYF.

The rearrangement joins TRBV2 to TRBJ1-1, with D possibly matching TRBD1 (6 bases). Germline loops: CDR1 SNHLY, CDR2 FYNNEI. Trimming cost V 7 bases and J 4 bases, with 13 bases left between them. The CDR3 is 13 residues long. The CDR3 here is CASTSGDITEAFF. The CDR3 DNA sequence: TGTGCCAGCACATCAGGGGATATCACTGAAGCTTTCTTT.

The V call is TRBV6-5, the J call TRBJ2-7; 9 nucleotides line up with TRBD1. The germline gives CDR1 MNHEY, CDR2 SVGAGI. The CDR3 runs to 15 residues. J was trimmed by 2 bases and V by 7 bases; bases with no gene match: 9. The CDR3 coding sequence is TGTGCCAGCACCCGGTCGGGACAGGGTACCTACGAGCAGTACTTC. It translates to CASTRSGQGTYEQYF.

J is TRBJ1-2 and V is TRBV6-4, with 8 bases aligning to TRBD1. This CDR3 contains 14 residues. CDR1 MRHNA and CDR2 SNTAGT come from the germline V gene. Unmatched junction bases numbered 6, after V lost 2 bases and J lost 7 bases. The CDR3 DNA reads TGTGCCAGCAGTGACGGACAGGGAGGGGGTGGCTACACCTTC. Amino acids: CASSDGQGGGGYTF.

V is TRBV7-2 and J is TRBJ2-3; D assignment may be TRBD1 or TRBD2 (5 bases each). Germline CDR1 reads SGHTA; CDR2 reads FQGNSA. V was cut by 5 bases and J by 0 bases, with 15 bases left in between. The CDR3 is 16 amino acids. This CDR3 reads CASSRGSGPSTDTQYF. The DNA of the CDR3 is TGTGCCAGCAGCCGCGGTTCGGGACCCAGCACAGATACGCAGTATTTT.

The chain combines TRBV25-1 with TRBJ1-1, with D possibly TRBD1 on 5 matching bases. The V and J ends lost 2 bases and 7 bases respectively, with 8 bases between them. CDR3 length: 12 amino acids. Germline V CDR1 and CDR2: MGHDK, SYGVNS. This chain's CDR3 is CASSERGFEAFF. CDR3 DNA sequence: TGTGCCAGCAGTGAACGGGGGTTTGAAGCTTTCTTT.

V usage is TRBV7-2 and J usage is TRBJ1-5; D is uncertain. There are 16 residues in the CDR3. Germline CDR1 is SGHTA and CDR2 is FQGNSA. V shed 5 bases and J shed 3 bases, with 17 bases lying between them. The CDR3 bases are TGTGCCAGCAGCCAAGATATGGGAATGTTCAATCAGCCCCAGCATTTT. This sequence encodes CASSQDMGMFNQPQHF. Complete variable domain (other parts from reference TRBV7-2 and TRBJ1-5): GAGVSQSPSNKVTEKGKDVELRCDPISGHTALYWYRQSLGQGLEFLIYFQGNSAPDKSGLPSDRFSAERTGGSVSTLTIQRTQQEDSAVYLCASSQDMGMFNQPQHFGDGTRLSIL.

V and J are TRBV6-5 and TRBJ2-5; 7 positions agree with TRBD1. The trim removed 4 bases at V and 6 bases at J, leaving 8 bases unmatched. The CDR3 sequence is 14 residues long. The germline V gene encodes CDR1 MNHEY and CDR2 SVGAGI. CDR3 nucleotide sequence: TGTGCCAGCAGTTCCTCAAACAGGGGACAGACCCAGTACTTC. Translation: CASSSSNRGQTQYF.

The CDR3 here is CASNQLAGGPENEQFF. CDR3 sequence (DNA): TGCGCCAGCAATCAACTAGCGGGAGGGCCGGAGAATGAGCAGTTCTTC. The chain joins TRBV4-3 to TRBJ2-1; 13 bases match TRBD2. CDR1 and CDR2 (germline): LGHNA, YSLEER. With 7 bases clipped from V and 7 bases from J, the junction kept 10 bases outside the gene matches. The CDR3 loop spans 16 amino acids.

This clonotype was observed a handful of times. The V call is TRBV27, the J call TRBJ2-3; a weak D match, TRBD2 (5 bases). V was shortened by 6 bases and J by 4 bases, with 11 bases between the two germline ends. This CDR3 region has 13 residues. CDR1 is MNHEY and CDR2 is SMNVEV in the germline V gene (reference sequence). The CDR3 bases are TGTGCCAGCAGCCTCCGGAGGTCAGATACGCAGTATTTT. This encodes CASSLRRSDTQYF.

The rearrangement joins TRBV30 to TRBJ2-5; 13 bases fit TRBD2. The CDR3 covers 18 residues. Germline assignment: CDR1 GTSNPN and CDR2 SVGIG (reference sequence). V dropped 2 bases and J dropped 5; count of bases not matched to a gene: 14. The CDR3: CAWSIPPGTSGKGETQYF. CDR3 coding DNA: TGTGCCTGGAGTATACCACCCGGGACTAGCGGGAAAGGGGAGACCCAGTACTTC.

The CDR3 DNA reads as TGTGCCAGCAGAGGTGGACAGGGGAGGGGTGAGCAGTTCTTC. Its protein product is CASRGGQGRGEQFF. J is TRBJ2-1 and V is TRBV7-9; 9 bases line up with TRBD1. Germline CDR1 and CDR2: SEHNR and FQNEAQ (reference sequence). Unmatched junction bases numbered 9, after V lost 6 bases and J lost 9 bases. This CDR3 is 14 amino acids long.

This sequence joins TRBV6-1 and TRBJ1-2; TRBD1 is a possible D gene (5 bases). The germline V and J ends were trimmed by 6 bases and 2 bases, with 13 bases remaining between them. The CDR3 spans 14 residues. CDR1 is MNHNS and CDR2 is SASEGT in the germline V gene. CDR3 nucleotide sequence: TGTGCCAGCAGGAAGGACGGGGGGAACTATGGCTACACCTTC. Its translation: CASRKDGGNYGYTF.

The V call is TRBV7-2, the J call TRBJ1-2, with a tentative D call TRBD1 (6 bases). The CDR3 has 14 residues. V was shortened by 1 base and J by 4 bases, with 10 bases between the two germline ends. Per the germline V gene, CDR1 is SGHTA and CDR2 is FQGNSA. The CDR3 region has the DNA TGTGCCAGCAGCTTAGGCAGGGGTGGCTATGGCTACACCTTC. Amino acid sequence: CASSLGRGGYGYTF.

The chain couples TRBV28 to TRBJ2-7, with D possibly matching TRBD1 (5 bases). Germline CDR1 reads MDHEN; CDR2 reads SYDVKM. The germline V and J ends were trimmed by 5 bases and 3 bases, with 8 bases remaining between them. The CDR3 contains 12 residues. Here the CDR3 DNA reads TGTGCCAGCAGTACGGACATCTACGAGCAGTACTTC. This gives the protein CASSTDIYEQYF.

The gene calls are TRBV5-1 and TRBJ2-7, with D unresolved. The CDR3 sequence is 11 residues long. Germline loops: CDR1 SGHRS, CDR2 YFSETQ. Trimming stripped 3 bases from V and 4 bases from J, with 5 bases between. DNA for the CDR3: TGCGCCAGCAGCTCAGAGTACGAGCAGTACTTC. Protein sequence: CASSSEYEQYF.

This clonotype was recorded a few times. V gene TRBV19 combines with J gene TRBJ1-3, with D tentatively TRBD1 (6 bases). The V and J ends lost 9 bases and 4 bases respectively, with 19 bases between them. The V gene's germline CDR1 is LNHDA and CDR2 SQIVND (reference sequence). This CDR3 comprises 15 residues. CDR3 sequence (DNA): TGTGCCAGCTCCTGGACAGTCACGGACGGAAACACCATATATTTT. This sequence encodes CASSWTVTDGNTIYF. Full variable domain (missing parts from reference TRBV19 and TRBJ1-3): DGGITQSPKYLFRKEGQNVTLSCEQNLNHDAMYWYRQDPGQGLRLIYYSQIVNDFQKGDIAEGYSVSREKKESFPLTVTSAQKNPTAFYLCASSWTVTDGNTIYFGEGSWLTVV.

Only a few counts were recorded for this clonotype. CDR3 loop: CASSWGETQYF. CDR3 DNA: TGTGCCAGCAGCTGGGGGGAGACCCAGTACTTC. The chain uses TRBV6-1 and TRBJ2-5; D possibly matches TRBD1 or TRBD2 (5 bases each). This CDR3 is 11 amino acids long. V was trimmed by 6 bases and J by 5 bases, leaving 7 bases between them. Germline CDR1 is MNHNS and CDR2 is SASEGT.

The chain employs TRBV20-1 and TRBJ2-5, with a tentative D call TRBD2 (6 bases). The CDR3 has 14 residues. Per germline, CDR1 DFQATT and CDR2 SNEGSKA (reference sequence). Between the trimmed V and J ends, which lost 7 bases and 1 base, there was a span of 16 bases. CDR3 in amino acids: CSVIKGGTQETQYF. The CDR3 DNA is TGCAGTGTTATCAAGGGCGGGACCCAAGAGACCCAGTACTTC.

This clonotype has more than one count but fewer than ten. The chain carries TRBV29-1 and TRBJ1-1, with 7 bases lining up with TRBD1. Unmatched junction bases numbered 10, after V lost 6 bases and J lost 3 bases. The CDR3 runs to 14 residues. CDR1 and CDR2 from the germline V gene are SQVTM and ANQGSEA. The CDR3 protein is CSVTRTGGDTEAFF. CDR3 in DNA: TGCAGCGTAACACGGACAGGCGGGGACACTGAAGCTTTCTTT.

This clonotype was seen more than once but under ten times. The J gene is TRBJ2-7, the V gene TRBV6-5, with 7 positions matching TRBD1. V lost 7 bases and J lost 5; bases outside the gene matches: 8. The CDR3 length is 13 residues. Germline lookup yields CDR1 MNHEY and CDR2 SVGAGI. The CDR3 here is CASTTGHSNEQYF. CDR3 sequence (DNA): TGTGCCAGCACGACAGGGCATTCCAACGAGCAGTACTTC.

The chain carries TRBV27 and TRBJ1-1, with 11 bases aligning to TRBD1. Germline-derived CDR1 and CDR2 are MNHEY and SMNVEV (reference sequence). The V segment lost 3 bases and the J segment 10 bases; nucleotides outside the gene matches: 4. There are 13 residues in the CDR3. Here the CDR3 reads CASSFLGTGGAFF. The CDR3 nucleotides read TGTGCCAGCAGTTTTTTGGGGACAGGGGGAGCTTTCTTT.